This T cell receptor (beta chain) was obtained from a study of identical twins' blood T cells. On the study more broadly: About 6 alpha and roughly six beta libraries together yielded 54 million or so reads. Findings and limits, study-wide: Abundant TCRbeta CDR3s overlapped more between twins than with unrelated donors.

Only a few counts were recorded for this clonotype. Its antigen is not identified. Donors were six healthy women in three monozygous twin pairs. TCRdb used MiXCR to reprocess the 5' RACE reads, holding one entry per CDR3 protein. The table has roughly 340,000 distinct CDR3 sequences, roughly 28% seen once; the top ten hold 6.1%. The V end was cut by 2 bases, the J end by 1 base, with 12 bases between. CDR3 length: 15 residues. Looked up from germline, CDR1 is SGHRS and CDR2 is YFSETQ. The sample was PBMCs. This clonotype was sampled from a woman between 18 and 55 years old in good health. V usage is TRBV5-1 and J usage is TRBJ1-1; possibly TRBD1 for D (5 bases). CDR3 in amino acids: CASSLGRQKNTEAFF. In nucleotides, the CDR3 is TGCGCCAGCAGCTTAGGGAGACAGAAGAACACTGAAGCTTTCTTT.